A single sample gave rise to the 30 T cell receptor beta chains below, sequenced in a study of control samples from healthy donors and cancer patients. The repertoire was sequenced with immunoSEQ multiplex PCR; TCRdb's copy has only in-frame clones and lacks some. The sample includes more than 100,000 clones, around 88% of them seen just once. Source material: blood. These receptor sequences come from a man aged 40-50 years in good health.

This clone was recorded once. The V gene is TRBV30, the J gene TRBJ1-6; 9 bases map to TRBD1. The germline gives CDR1 GTSNPN, CDR2 SVGIG (reference sequence). V lost 2 bases to trimming and J lost 9 bases; unmatched junction nucleotides: 5. The CDR3 is 14 residues long. The CDR3 sequence: CAWSTQGAVSPLHF. DNA of the CDR3: TGTGCCTGGAGTACACAGGGGGCGGTTTCACCCCTCCACTTT.

The gene calls are TRBV6-1 and TRBJ2-3; possibly TRBD1 for D (6 bases). The CDR3 is 15 amino acids. V was cut by 2 bases and J by 2 bases, with 11 bases left in between. Germline V lookup: CDR1 MNHNS, CDR2 SASEGT. CDR3 DNA sequence: TGTGCCAGCAGTGAAATGCAGGGGACCACAGATACGCAGTATTTT. Translated, it gives CASSEMQGTTDTQYF.

The chain links TRBV18 to TRBJ2-5, with 11 bases fitting TRBD2. After removal of 6 bases from V and 5 bases from J, the junction contained 5 bases not matched to a gene. The CDR3 loop spans 14 amino acids. CDR1 and CDR2 (germline): KGHSH, LQKENI. Here the CDR3 reads CASSPTSGGETQYF. The DNA of the CDR3 is TGTGCCAGCTCCCCAACTAGCGGGGGCGAGACCCAGTACTTC.

The V and J genes are TRBV7-9 and TRBJ1-3; the D gene is possibly TRBD1 (5 bases). The CDR3 consists of 15 residues. The V gene lost 3 bases and the J gene lost 3 bases, with 12 bases spanning the gap. Germline lookup yields CDR1 SEHNR and CDR2 FQNEAQ (reference sequence). DNA of the CDR3: TGTGCCAGCAGCTTTCCGGGACGTAGTGGAAACACCATATATTTT. It is translated as CASSFPGRSGNTIYF.

The chain combines TRBV5-1 with TRBJ1-3, with D perhaps matching TRBD1 (6 bases). The CDR3 extends over 13 amino acids. Germline CDR1 reads SGHRS; CDR2 reads YFSETQ. V shed 3 bases and J shed 6 bases, with 10 bases lying between them. CDR3 in DNA: TGCGCCAGCAGCTCGACAGGCGAAAACACCATATATTTT. It yields the protein CASSSTGENTIYF.

J is TRBJ1-1 and V is TRBV20-1; D is ambiguous. Between the trimmed V and J ends, which lost 3 bases and 5 bases, there was a span of 13 bases. Germline V gene sequence: CDR1 DFQATT, CDR2 SNEGSKA (reference sequence). The CDR3 totals 13 residues. Here the CDR3 reads CSASEGGRTEAFF. The CDR3 DNA sequence: TGCAGTGCTAGTGAGGGTGGGAGAACTGAAGCTTTCTTT.

The chain combines TRBV24-1 with TRBJ1-1; D possibly corresponds to TRBD1 (6 bases). From germline, CDR1 is KGHDR and CDR2 SFDVKD. The ends were cut back, 12 bases at V and 2 bases at J, with 15 bases in the middle. This CDR3 spans 13 amino acids. CDR3 coding DNA: TGTGCCGCCCAAGGGGGGATCAACACTGAAGCTTTCTTT. Protein product: CAAQGGINTEAFF.

The chain recombines TRBV12-3 or TRBV12-4 with TRBJ1-5, with no clear D. This CDR3 has 13 amino acids. Trimming shortened V by 2 bases and J by 1 base, and 3 bases separated the two germline ends. The CDR3 sequence: CASSLNSNQPQHF. Written as DNA, the CDR3 is TGTGCCAGCAGTTTAAACAGCAATCAGCCCCAGCATTTT.

The chain links TRBV7-3 to TRBJ2-5; perhaps D is TRBD1 or TRBD2 (5 bases each). This CDR3 region has 13 residues. Germline-derived CDR1 and CDR2 are SGHTA and FQGTGA. V shed 5 bases and J shed 3 bases, with 10 bases lying between them. CDR3 loop: CASSRGRKETQYF. For the CDR3, the DNA is TGTGCCAGCAGCCGGGGACGGAAAGAGACCCAGTACTTC.

The rearrangement joins TRBV7-7 to TRBJ2-3; 12 positions match TRBD1. Germline assignment: CDR1 SSHAT and CDR2 FNYEAQ (reference sequence). This CDR3 has 15 amino acids. The trim removed 5 bases at V and 4 bases at J, leaving 4 bases unmatched. The CDR3 nucleotides read TGTGCCAGCAGCCCGGGACAGGGGGCCGCAGATACGCAGTATTTT. Amino acid sequence: CASSPGQGAADTQYF.

This chain uses TRBV6-5 with TRBJ1-1; no definite D call. Trimming shortened V by 5 bases and J by 4 bases, and 11 bases separated the two germline ends. Germline lookup yields CDR1 MNHEY and CDR2 SVGAGI. The CDR3 sequence is 13 residues long. As DNA, the CDR3 is TGTGCCAGCAGTCCCTGGTTGGGCACTGAAGCTTTCTTT. It codes for CASSPWLGTEAFF.

This clone was counted only a few times. The chain uses TRBV28 and TRBJ1-4; the D gene is possibly TRBD1 (5 bases). Germline assignment: CDR1 MDHEN and CDR2 SYDVKM. V shed 2 bases and J shed 8 bases, with 12 bases lying between them. CDR3 size: 14 residues. The CDR3 nucleotides read TGTGCCAGCAGTTTACAGGGCGTAGGAGAAAAACTGTTTTTT. Amino acids: CASSLQGVGEKLFF.

The rearrangement uses TRBV30 and TRBJ2-5; tentative D call: TRBD2 (5 bases). Looked up from germline, CDR1 is GTSNPN and CDR2 is SVGIG (reference sequence). The CDR3 runs 10 residues. The ends were cut back, 5 bases at V and 7 bases at J, with 8 bases in the middle. The CDR3 spells CAWGEGTQYF. As DNA, the CDR3 is TGTGCCTGGGGCGAGGGGACCCAGTACTTC.

The chain has TRBV4-1 and TRBJ1-2; tentative D call: TRBD1 (5 bases). Germline V CDR1 and CDR2: MGHRA, YSYEKL. Trimming removed 4 bases at V and 5 bases at J, with 14 bases between. The CDR3 spans 14 residues. In DNA form, the CDR3 reads TGCGCCAGCAGCCGACTGGGGGATGATTATGGCTACACCTTC. Residues: CASSRLGDDYGYTF.

A few counts support this clone. The chain joins TRBV6-1 to TRBJ2-5, with D perhaps assigned TRBD1 or TRBD2 (5 bases each). Trimming removed 3 bases at V and 2 bases at J, with 13 bases between. From germline, CDR1 is MNHNS and CDR2 SASEGT. The CDR3 covers 15 residues. The CDR3 DNA reads TGTGCCAGCAGTGAGAACCCGGGACCTCAAGAGACCCAGTACTTC. Protein: CASSENPGPQETQYF.

There are a few counts of this clone. This chain connects TRBV3-1 (or the pseudogene TRBV3-2) to TRBJ1-5; no definite D call. The CDR3 runs to 12 residues. The V end was cut by 1 base, the J end by 11 bases, with 9 bases between. Germline V gene data show CDR1 as LGHDT and CDR2 as YNNKEL (reference sequence). CDR3 DNA sequence: TGTGCCAGCAGCCAAGTCGGAACTTCCCAGCATTTT. Translated: CASSQVGTSQHF.

The chain carries TRBV6-5 and TRBJ1-2, with D unclear. Trimming cost V 5 bases and J 5 bases, with 12 bases left between them. Germline V lookup: CDR1 MNHEY, CDR2 SVGAGI. There are 13 residues in the CDR3. In DNA, the CDR3 is TGTGCCAGCAGTACCGACTTAGGGTATGGCTACACCTTC. It codes for CASSTDLGYGYTF.

This clone showed up just a few times. The rearrangement links TRBV3-1 (or the pseudogene TRBV3-2) to TRBJ2-7, with TRBD1 as a possible D gene (6 bases). Trimming shortened V by 0 bases and J by 0 bases, and 18 bases separated the two germline ends. The CDR3 is 18 residues long. CDR1 LGHDT and CDR2 YNNKEL come from the germline V gene (reference sequence). Here the CDR3 DNA reads TGTGCCAGCAGCCAAGAATCCAGGGGAACCCGGAGCTCCTACGAGCAGTACTTC. Its protein product is CASSQESRGTRSSYEQYF.

This sequence joins TRBV6-6 and TRBJ1-3; 7 bases fit TRBD1. CDR3 length: 14 residues. V lost 2 bases to trimming and J lost 4 bases; unmatched junction nucleotides: 2. Germline lookup yields CDR1 MNHNY and CDR2 SVGAGI (reference sequence). For the CDR3, the DNA is TGTGCCAGCAGTTACGACAGGGCCGGAAACACCATATATTTT. Its protein is CASSYDRAGNTIYF.

The CDR3 reads CASSQGGRETQYF. The CDR3 DNA follows: TGTGCCAGCTCCCAAGGGGGTCGAGAGACCCAGTACTTC. The chain combines TRBV18 with TRBJ2-5, with TRBD1 as a possible D gene (6 bases). Germline V gives CDR1 KGHSH, CDR2 LQKENI. The V end lost 6 bases, the J end lost 4 bases, and 12 bases lay between the germline ends. CDR3 length equals 13 residues.

The V call is TRBV6-6, the J call TRBJ2-3, with D possibly being TRBD1 (6 bases). V dropped 8 bases and J dropped 1 base, with 13 bases sitting between them. This CDR3 has 14 amino acids. The germline CDR1 and CDR2 sequences are MNHNY and SVGAGI (reference sequence). CDR3 sequence: CASHPTGRTDTQYF. DNA for the CDR3: TGTGCCAGCCATCCCACAGGGCGCACAGATACGCAGTATTTT.

This chain links TRBV4-1 with TRBJ1-5; D not certain. Germline assignment: CDR1 MGHRA and CDR2 YSYEKL. The CDR3 runs to 14 residues. Trimming cost V 0 bases and J 0 bases, with 3 bases left between them. CDR3: CASSQDFSNQPQHF. In DNA, the CDR3 is TGCGCCAGCAGCCAAGATTTTAGCAATCAGCCCCAGCATTTT.

The rearrangement uses TRBV6-2 or TRBV6-3 and TRBJ1-5; D not certain. The germline V and J ends were trimmed by 2 bases and 6 bases, with 8 bases remaining between them. CDR1 is MNHEY, CDR2 SVGEGT, per germline. The CDR3 consists of 13 residues. CDR3 sequence: CASSYRRTQPQHF. As DNA, the CDR3 is TGTGCCAGCAGTTACCGGAGGACTCAGCCCCAGCATTTT.

V and J are TRBV27 and TRBJ2-1; 11 nucleotides match TRBD2. CDR3 length equals 17 residues. The germline CDR1 and CDR2 sequences are MNHEY and SMNVEV (reference sequence). The V and J ends lost 3 bases and 6 bases, in that order; junction bases with no gene match: 10. CDR3 protein: CASSFPETSGALNEQFF. DNA of the CDR3: TGTGCCAGCAGTTTCCCCGAGACTAGCGGGGCCCTCAATGAGCAGTTCTTC.

The chain combines TRBV7-8 with TRBJ2-7; 7 bases fit TRBD1. This CDR3 comprises 13 residues. Losses at the gene ends were 1 base for V and 7 bases for J; bases not matched to a gene: 4. Germline V lookup: CDR1 SGHVS, CDR2 FQNEAQ. The CDR3 spells CASSLGQGREQYF. The CDR3 region has the DNA TGTGCCAGCAGCTTAGGACAGGGTCGGGAGCAGTACTTC.

The chain has TRBV2 and TRBJ1-5; 8 nucleotides align to TRBD1. Germline V gene data show CDR1 as SNHLY and CDR2 as FYNNEI. After removal of 6 bases from V and 4 bases from J, the junction contained 2 bases not matched to a gene. CDR3 length: 13 amino acids. CDR3 protein: CASRYRGNQPQHF. The CDR3 nucleotides are TGTGCCAGCAGATACAGGGGGAATCAGCCCCAGCATTTT. The full variable domain, rest sourced from reference TRBV2 and TRBJ1-5, is EPEVTQTPSHQVTQMGQEVILRCVPISNHLYFYWYRQILGQKVEFLVSFYNNEISEKSEIFDDQFSVERPDGSNFTLKIRSTKLEDSAMYFCASRYRGNQPQHFGDGTRLSIL.

This clone was recorded once. The CDR3 loop is CAWGQGVDEQFF. CDR3 DNA sequence: TGTGCCTGGGGCCAGGGGGTTGATGAGCAGTTCTTC. The rearrangement uses TRBV30 and TRBJ2-1; 7 positions agree with TRBD1. Germline V gene data show CDR1 as GTSNPN and CDR2 as SVGIG (reference sequence). Trimming took 5 bases from V and 8 from J; bases not matched to a gene: 6. The CDR3 has 12 amino acids.

The V gene is TRBV7-9, the J gene TRBJ1-6; perhaps TRBD1 as D (6 bases). The CDR3 is 14 residues long. Germline CDR1 is SEHNR and CDR2 is FQNEAQ (reference sequence). V shed 7 bases and J shed 7 bases, with 14 bases lying between them. In DNA, the CDR3 is TGTGCCAGCACCCGGGAGGGGGGCAATTCACCCCTCCACTTT. Its translation is CASTREGGNSPLHF. Supplemented by reference TRBV7-9 and TRBJ1-6, the full variable domain reads DTGVSQNPRHKITKRGQNVTFRCDPISEHNRLYWYRQTLGQGPEFLTYFQNEAQLEKSRLLSDRFSAERPKGSFSTLEIQRTEQGDSAMYLCASTREGGNSPLHFGNGTRLTVT.

This chain joins TRBV5-4 and TRBJ2-2; D gene uncertain. The germline V gene has CDR1 SGHNT and CDR2 YYREEE (reference sequence). Trimming stripped 0 bases from V and 7 bases from J, with 4 bases between. The CDR3 extends over 12 amino acids. The CDR3 is CASSLGDGELFF. CDR3 coding DNA: TGTGCCAGCAGCTTGGGCGACGGGGAGCTGTTTTTT. Full variable domain (rest looked up from reference TRBV5-4 and TRBJ2-2): ETGVTQSPTHLIKTRGQQVTLRCSSQSGHNTVSWYQQALGQGPQFIFQYYREEENGRGNFPPRFSGLQFPNYSSELNVNALELDDSALYLCASSLGDGELFFGEGSRLTVL.

This sequence joins TRBV19 and TRBJ2-7, with 9 bases that match TRBD1. V was pared by 4 bases and J by 4 bases, with 8 bases of the junction left unmatched. The V gene's germline CDR1 is LNHDA and CDR2 SQIVND (reference sequence). The CDR3 loop spans 15 amino acids. Written as DNA, the CDR3 is TGTGCCAGTAGTACCCCCGGGACAGGGAATTACGAGCAGTACTTC. It yields the protein CASSTPGTGNYEQYF.